This T cell receptor (beta chain) originates from a study of Graves' ophthalmopathy and Graves' hyperthyroidism. Study-level information: Peripheral blood sampling preceded any treatment and occurred at initial diagnosis.

No donor had other autoimmune disease, uncontrolled infection, pregnancy or lactation. The CDR3 runs 15 residues. The V and J ends lost 5 bases and 4 bases, in that order; junction bases with no gene match: 8. Germline V gene lookup returns CDR1 MNHNS and CDR2 SASEGT. Researchers took RNA transcripts and amplified TCR beta CDR3 regions from them. Amplification began with first-round RT-PCR using HTBI primers, then second-round multiplex PCR was performed. TCRdb reprocessed the multiplex PCR reads via MiXCR and lists one record per CDR3 protein. Of around 400,000 distinct CDR3 sequences in the sample, about 17% were seen once.

This TCR came from a woman younger than 35 with Graves' ophthalmopathy. This chain links TRBV6-1 with TRBJ1-2; 9 nucleotides match TRBD1. Sequences were obtained from peripheral blood. The CDR3 DNA is TGTGCCAGCAGTCCGACAGGGGGTTCGGTCTATGGCTACACCTTC. Translating it yields CASSPTGGSVYGYTF.